One sample yielded the 24 T cell receptor beta chains listed below, sequenced in a study of OX40 agonist ivuxolimab in advanced cancers. The protocol was immunoSEQ multiplex PCR, while the TCRdb copy is restricted to in-frame clones and leaves out a portion. The table shows tens of thousands of clones, with roughly 80% occurring only once. Sequenced here: CD4+ or CD8+ T cells sorted from blood, sampled in a trial of the OX40 agonist ivuxolimab. The origin of the receptors is an adult with an advanced solid tumor such as melanoma, head and neck, liver or kidney cancer.

The chain has TRBV5-6 and TRBJ2-7, with TRBD2 identical over 13 bases. CDR1 SGHDT and CDR2 YYEEEE come from the germline V gene. The CDR3 totals 15 residues. V shed 0 bases, J shed 6 bases, and the junction held 3 bases outside the gene matches. CDR3 coding DNA: TGTGCCAGCAGCTTGGTGGGACTAGCGGGACTCGAGCAGTACTTC. Translation gives CASSLVGLAGLEQYF.

This chain joins TRBV7-9 and TRBJ2-3; 10 bases are a match to TRBD1. The CDR3 spans 15 residues. With 6 bases clipped from V and 2 bases from J, the junction kept 5 bases outside the gene matches. Looked up from germline, CDR1 is SEHNR and CDR2 is FQNEAQ (reference sequence). The CDR3 coding sequence is TGTGCCAGCAGTCCGGACAGGGGGTTCACAGATACGCAGTATTTT. The encoded protein is CASSPDRGFTDTQYF.

The CDR3 DNA sequence: TGTGCCAGCAGTTACTCGGGACCTCTCTACAATGAGCAGTTCTTC. Its protein product is CASSYSGPLYNEQFF. The chain joins TRBV6-6 to TRBJ2-1, with D perhaps matching TRBD1 or TRBD2 (5 bases each). The V gene's germline CDR1 is MNHNY and CDR2 SVGAGI (reference sequence). CDR3 length: 15 amino acids. V was pared by 0 bases and J by 3 bases, with 9 bases between.

This chain links TRBV19 with TRBJ1-2; the D gene is possibly TRBD1 (6 bases). CDR1 is LNHDA and CDR2 is SQIVND in the germline V gene (reference sequence). This CDR3 is 14 amino acids long. Trimming took off 3 bases at V and 6 bases at J, with 14 bases between the two ends. CDR3 sequence (DNA): TGTGCCAGTAGTATTCGGGGGGGGCCCGATGGCTACACCTTC. It is translated as CASSIRGGPDGYTF.

This clone is termed medium-sized. The V call is TRBV4-1, the J call TRBJ1-5; D gene unclear. The CDR3 runs to 15 residues. Trimming took off 0 bases at V and 7 bases at J, with 13 bases between the two ends. Germline V lookup: CDR1 MGHRA, CDR2 YSYEKL. The CDR3 DNA follows: TGCGCCAGCAGCCAAGATTCGGCGGGGATACAGCCCCAGCATTTT. Encoded protein: CASSQDSAGIQPQHF.

CDR3 DNA: TGTGCCAGCAGTCTGGGCCTGGCGGGAGCCCCCTACAATGAGCAGTTCTTC. Protein sequence: CASSLGLAGAPYNEQFF. The chain couples TRBV28 to TRBJ2-1, with 7 bases matching TRBD2. CDR1 is MDHEN and CDR2 is SYDVKM in the germline V gene. With V trimmed by 5 bases and J by 2 bases, 12 bases remained unmatched. The CDR3 runs 17 residues. The entire variable domain, with the rest obtained from reference TRBV28 and TRBJ2-1, is as follows: DVKVTQSSRYLVKRTGEKVFLECVQDMDHENMFWYRQDPGLGLRLIYFSYDVKMKEKGDIPEGYSVSREKKERFSLILESASTNQTSMYLCASSLGLAGAPYNEQFFGPGTRLTVL.

The chain joins TRBV6-5 to TRBJ2-3; weak D call: TRBD2 (6 bases). The V and J ends lost 2 bases and 8 bases respectively, with 14 bases between them. The CDR3 spans 14 residues. Per germline, CDR1 MNHEY and CDR2 SVGAGI. The CDR3 nucleotides read TGTGCCAGCAGTTACGCAAGACTAGGCGGTACGCAGTATTTT. Protein sequence: CASSYARLGGTQYF.

The genes are TRBV28 and TRBJ2-1, with TRBD2 matching 8 bases. This CDR3 is 14 amino acids long. Germline V CDR1 and CDR2: MDHEN, SYDVKM. V shed 2 bases and J 9 bases; nucleotides not matched to a gene: 6. CDR3 residues: CASSLSGLAIEQFF. CDR3 nucleotides: TGTGCCAGCAGTTTAAGTGGACTAGCAATTGAGCAGTTCTTC.

The genes are TRBV10-3 and TRBJ1-1; 7 positions agree with TRBD1. Germline trimming cut 5 bases from V and 2 bases from J; bases unmatched to any gene: 2. The germline CDR1 and CDR2 sequences are ENHRY and SYGVKD. This CDR3 comprises 13 residues. The CDR3 sequence is CAISRDRNTEAFF. CDR3 nucleotides: TGTGCCATCAGTAGGGACAGAAACACTGAAGCTTTCTTT.

The genes are TRBV7-9 and TRBJ1-1; TRBD1 is a possible D gene (5 bases). CDR3 length: 16 residues. V was trimmed by 4 bases and J by 3 bases, leaving 18 bases between them. Germline lookup yields CDR1 SEHNR and CDR2 FQNEAQ (reference sequence). The CDR3, as DNA: TGTGCCAGCAGCTCGGCGCCGGACACCCAACACACTGAAGCTTTCTTT. Protein sequence: CASSSAPDTQHTEAFF.

In its sample, this clone was seen a few times. This chain links TRBV5-4 with TRBJ2-5; the D is unclear. The CDR3 contains 13 residues. Trimming took 0 bases from V and 3 from J, leaving 6 bases between them. Germline V gene lookup returns CDR1 SGHNT and CDR2 YYREEE (reference sequence). Here the CDR3 reads CASSLEQEETQYF. Here the CDR3 DNA reads TGTGCCAGCAGCTTGGAGCAGGAAGAGACCCAGTACTTC. Full variable domain (outside the CDR3, taken from reference TRBV5-4 and TRBJ2-5): ETGVTQSPTHLIKTRGQQVTLRCSSQSGHNTVSWYQQALGQGPQFIFQYYREEENGRGNFPPRFSGLQFPNYSSELNVNALELDDSALYLCASSLEQEETQYFGPGTRLLVL.

V usage is TRBV7-6 and J usage is TRBJ1-4, with 7 bases lining up with TRBD1. The CDR3 totals 15 residues. CDR1 is SGHVS, CDR2 FNYEAQ, per germline. With 2 bases clipped from V and 7 bases from J, the junction kept 7 bases outside the gene matches. The CDR3 DNA reads TGTGCCAGCAGCTTAAACGAGGGGGCAAGTGAAAAACTGTTTTTT. Protein sequence: CASSLNEGASEKLFF. The full variable domain, in which reference TRBV7-6 and TRBJ1-4 provide the parts outside the CDR3, is GAGVSQSPRYKVTKRGQDVALRCDPISGHVSLYWYRQALGQGPEFLTYFNYEAQQDKSGLPNDRFSAERPEGSISTLTIQRTEQRDSAMYRCASSLNEGASEKLFFGSGTQLSVL.

The genes are TRBV19 and TRBJ1-5; no clear D. With 5 bases removed from V and 4 bases from J, the gap between germline ends came to 9 bases. Per germline, CDR1 LNHDA and CDR2 SQIVND (reference sequence). The CDR3 extends over 13 amino acids. CDR3 loop: CASSLGWNQPQHF. Here the CDR3 DNA reads TGTGCCAGTAGTCTTGGGTGGAATCAGCCCCAGCATTTT.

This clone was seen once. This chain uses TRBV15 with TRBJ1-2, with TRBD1 matching 7 bases. V lost 3 bases to trimming and J lost 3 bases; unmatched junction nucleotides: 7. The CDR3 has 15 amino acids. Per the germline V gene, CDR1 is LNHNV and CDR2 is YYDKDF (reference sequence). CDR3 protein: CATSSFQGGDYGYTF. The CDR3 nucleotides are TGTGCCACCAGCAGTTTCCAGGGGGGCGACTATGGCTACACCTTC. Full variable domain (outside the CDR3, taken from reference TRBV15 and TRBJ1-2): DAMVIQNPRYQVTQFGKPVTLSCSQTLNHNVMYWYQQKSSQAPKLLFHYYDKDFNNEADTPDNFQSRRPNTSFCFLDIRSPGLGDTAMYLCATSSFQGGDYGYTFGSGTRLTVV.

V usage is TRBV7-6 and J usage is TRBJ2-1; D not certain. Germline V lookup: CDR1 SGHVS, CDR2 FNYEAQ. V gave up 2 bases and J gave up 7 bases, with 9 bases separating them. There are 13 residues in the CDR3. This chain's CDR3 is CASSLSGWNEQFF. As DNA, the CDR3 is TGTGCCAGCAGCTTATCTGGGTGGAATGAGCAGTTCTTC.

The chain's CDR3 is CASRPLTGSNQPQHF. The DNA for the CDR3 is TGTGCCAGCAGACCCCTGACAGGGAGCAATCAGCCCCAGCATTTT. The rearrangement joins TRBV28 to TRBJ1-5; TRBD1 agrees at 7 bases. The ends lost 6 bases at V and 1 base at J; junction bases unmatched: 6. The CDR3 has 15 amino acids. Germline V lookup: CDR1 MDHEN, CDR2 SYDVKM.

The chain employs TRBV5-6 and TRBJ1-5, with 11 bases that match TRBD1. Germline assignment: CDR1 SGHDT and CDR2 YYEEEE. V lost 2 bases, J lost 7 bases, and 5 bases stayed unmatched. The CDR3 is made up of 15 amino acids. DNA of the CDR3: TGTGCCAGCAGCTTAGGGACAGGGGGTAACCAGCCCCAGCATTTT. Protein sequence: CASSLGTGGNQPQHF.

The chain links TRBV28 to TRBJ1-2, with 7 bases that match TRBD1. The V and J ends lost 6 bases and 8 bases, in that order; junction bases with no gene match: 6. The CDR3 consists of 12 residues. Germline V gene data show CDR1 as MDHEN and CDR2 as SYDVKM. DNA of the CDR3: TGTGCCAGCAGAACAGGGGCAGAGGGCTACACCTTC. It specifies CASRTGAEGYTF.

The rearrangement joins TRBV7-8 to TRBJ2-3, with D possibly matching TRBD2 (5 bases). The CDR3 spans 14 residues. Deletions cut 2 bases from V and 3 bases from J, with 9 bases between. In germline, CDR1 is SGHVS, CDR2 FQNEAQ. CDR3 in amino acids: CASSLPGLTDTQYF. The CDR3 DNA is TGTGCCAGCAGCTTACCTGGACTTACAGATACGCAGTATTTT.

The rearrangement joins TRBV21-1 to TRBJ2-7; TRBD2, the table's D call, lacks a check against the DNA. TRBV21-1 constitutes a pseudogene. This CDR3 is 13 amino acids long. The CDR3 DNA follows: TGTGCCAGCAGTCGAAACTCGAGGGCCGAGCAGTACTTC. This gives the protein CASSRNSRAEQYF.

This clone was recorded once. The chain employs TRBV30 and TRBJ2-6, with TRBD1 matching 7 bases. The V segment lost 8 bases and the J segment 0 bases; nucleotides outside the gene matches: 7. The CDR3 is 15 amino acids. Germline CDR1 reads GTSNPN; CDR2 reads SVGIG (reference sequence). The CDR3 nucleotides are TGTGCCCGGGACAGATACTTCTCTGGGGCCAACGTCCTGACTTTC. The encoded protein is CARDRYFSGANVLTF.

This chain uses TRBV28 with TRBJ2-3; D is undetermined. With 5 bases removed from V and 7 bases from J, the gap between germline ends came to 16 bases. The CDR3 sequence is 14 residues long. Per germline, CDR1 MDHEN and CDR2 SYDVKM. CDR3 loop: CASSNPRLPHTQYF. The CDR3 coding sequence is TGTGCCAGCAGTAACCCCCGACTCCCTCATACGCAGTATTTT.

The chain combines TRBV28 with TRBJ2-4, with D perhaps matching TRBD1 (6 bases). CDR3 size: 13 residues. Trimming removed 2 bases at V and 7 bases at J, with 9 bases between. CDR1 is MDHEN and CDR2 is SYDVKM in the germline V gene. CDR3 bases: TGTGCCAGCAGTTTACTTCAGGGGAACATTCAGTACTTC. Protein sequence: CASSLLQGNIQYF.

The V gene is TRBV11-3, the J gene TRBJ2-7; the D is unclear. The V end lost 5 bases, the J end lost 2 bases, and 10 bases lay between the germline ends. The CDR3 is 13 residues long. In germline, CDR1 is SGHNT, CDR2 YENEEA. Here the CDR3 reads CASSMGMTYEQYF. The DNA of the CDR3 is TGTGCCAGCAGCATGGGGATGACCTACGAGCAGTACTTC. The variable domain in full, with the rest retrieved from reference TRBV11-3 and TRBJ2-7, is EAGVVQSPRYKIIEKKQPVAFWCNPISGHNTLYWYLQNLGQGPELLIRYENEEAVDDSQLPKDRFSAERLKGVDSTLKIQPAELGDSAVYLCASSMGMTYEQYFGPGTRLTVT.